This T cell receptor beta chain was retrieved from a study of blood T cell repertoires in COVID-19. As for the study in general: Researchers got acute and convalescent COVID-19 samples from the United States, Italy and Spain. PBMCs, B-cell-depleted T cells, or T cells were the source of the cDNA or gDNA that made up the material.

This clone appeared a single time. Authors' methods: The assay estimated nucleated cells by amplifying reference gene primers. Sequencing was performed with immunoSEQ multiplex PCR; in TCRdb, only in-frame clones are kept and a portion is missing. The V and J calls and the clone size are those of that table, but D and trimming were determined from the DNA. The table has some 140,000 clones, about 85% seen once. Germline V gene data show CDR1 as SGHKS and CDR2 as YYEKEE (reference sequence). The CDR3 has 15 residues. The germline V and J ends were trimmed by 0 bases and 6 bases, with 13 bases remaining between them. Enrolled during active infection, Seattle patients were then followed longitudinally.

This chain uses TRBV5-5 with TRBJ1-5; D is ambiguous. The TCR sequence derives from a man aged 55 to 69 with COVID-19, enrolled during active disease. Material for sequencing was peripheral blood. The CDR3 sequence: CASSLDGISSQPQHF. The CDR3 nucleotides read TGTGCCAGCAGCTTGGACGGGATATCGAGTCAGCCCCAGCATTTT.